The present T cell receptor (beta chain) was sequenced within a study of shared clonotypes between healthy human individuals. CD45RO negativity and positive selection for CCR7 defined naive CD8 cells, a population that excluded terminally differentiated effector memory CD45RA+ cells. All donors were Caucasian adults living in Nashville, Tennessee. The data were produced by immunoSEQ multiplex PCR, yet TCRdb's version contains in-frame clones alone and is incomplete. The sample includes under 2,000,000 clones, approximately 94% of them seen just once. The V end was cut by 1 base, the J end by 3 bases, with 9 bases between. Germline CDR1 PRHDT, CDR2 FYEKMQ (reference sequence). The CDR3 length is 14 residues.

This receptor was taken from a man younger than 30 in good health. Sequenced input: naive CD8+ T cells sorted from blood. This chain uses TRBV13 with TRBJ2-5; D remains ambiguous. CDR3 amino acids: CASSLVGLKETQYF. Written as DNA, the CDR3 is TGTGCCAGCAGCTTAGTCGGCTTAAAAGAGACCCAGTACTTC.